This T cell receptor beta chain derives from a study of T cell changes during pregnancy in multiple sclerosis. Generated by immunoSEQ multiplex PCR, the TCRdb table keeps only in-frame clones and is missing some. The sample records 65,000 to 85,000 clones, around 90% being singletons. The input for sequencing was CD4+ T cells from peripheral blood mononuclear cells, taken after pregnancy. The TCR comes from a female donor with multiple sclerosis, enrolled in a pregnancy study.

CDR3 protein: CASSLQTGGREKLFF. In DNA, the CDR3 is TGCGCCAGCAGCCTCCAGACAGGGGGCCGTGAAAAACTGTTTTTT. The chain recombines TRBV5-1 with TRBJ1-4, with 10 bases identical to TRBD1. The CDR3 is 15 amino acids. The V gene's germline CDR1 is SGHRS and CDR2 YFSETQ. The V segment lost 4 bases and the J segment 7 bases; nucleotides outside the gene matches: 7.